A single sample gave rise to the 17 T cell receptor beta chains below, sequenced in a study of blood T cells in healthy people across ages. A second 7 to 11 cycle PCR used barcoded and J-beta primers. TCRdb ran MiXCR on the 5' RACE reads and lists one entry per CDR3 protein. The sample lists roughly 1.9 million distinct CDR3 sequences; roughly two fifths were seen once. The sequencing input was blood. The receptor set was obtained from a human donor in good health.

The V and J genes are TRBV4-2 and TRBJ2-1; no definite D call. The CDR3 totals 15 residues. V was pared by 1 base and J by 0 bases, with 7 bases between. CDR1 LGHNA and CDR2 YNFKEQ come from the germline V gene. The CDR3 region has the DNA TGTGCCAGCAGCCAAGTCCCAATCTCCTACAATGAGCAGTTCTTC. Translated, it gives CASSQVPISYNEQFF.

The V and J genes are TRBV20-1 and TRBJ1-1; possibly TRBD1 for D (6 bases). The V and J ends lost 0 bases and 10 bases respectively, with 9 bases between them. The CDR3 is made up of 11 amino acids. The V gene's germline CDR1 is DFQATT and CDR2 SNEGSKA (reference sequence). The CDR3 region is CSARDRGPAFF. In nucleotides, the CDR3 is TGCAGTGCTAGAGATCGGGGGCCAGCTTTCTTT.

The V call is TRBV19, the J call TRBJ2-4; 10 positions match TRBD1. The CDR3 spans 14 residues. Germline trimming cut 3 bases from V and 13 bases from J; bases unmatched to any gene: 9. Per germline, CDR1 LNHDA and CDR2 SQIVND (reference sequence). Here the CDR3 reads CASSIWDRGLQQYF. CDR3 bases: TGTGCCAGTAGTATCTGGGACAGGGGACTCCAGCAGTACTTC.

The sample holds a few counts of this clonotype. The chain recombines TRBV29-1 with TRBJ2-5; D gene uncertain. Trimming took 4 bases from V and 1 from J, leaving 10 bases between them. Germline V lookup: CDR1 SQVTM, CDR2 ANQGSEA. This CDR3 spans 13 amino acids. The CDR3 here is CSVAGVVQETQYF. The CDR3 DNA is TGCAGCGTTGCTGGGGTAGTCCAAGAGACCCAGTACTTC. Combining the CDR3 with reference TRBV29-1 and TRBJ2-5 gives the whole variable domain SAVISQKPSRDICQRGTSLTIQCQVDSQVTMMFWYRQQPGQSLTLIATANQGSEATYESGFVIDKFPISRPNLTFSTLTVSNMSPEDSSIYLCSVAGVVQETQYFGPGTRLLVL.

The rearrangement uses TRBV20-1 and TRBJ2-5; 8 bases match TRBD2. The CDR3 is made up of 13 amino acids. The germline CDR1 and CDR2 sequences are DFQATT and SNEGSKA (reference sequence). V lost 5 bases to trimming and J lost 2 bases; unmatched junction nucleotides: 4. For the CDR3, the DNA is TGCAGTGCTGAGCGGGGGAGACAAGAGACCCAGTACTTC. Residues: CSAERGRQETQYF.

The chain links TRBV3-1 to TRBJ2-1; possibly TRBD1 for D (5 bases). This CDR3 is built from 17 residues. Germline V gene data show CDR1 as LGHDT and CDR2 as YNNKEL (reference sequence). V was cut by 5 bases and J by 2 bases, with 19 bases left in between. This CDR3 reads CASSGYVRTNPYNEQFF. The CDR3 DNA sequence: TGTGCCAGCAGCGGCTATGTTCGGACAAATCCCTACAATGAGCAGTTCTTC.

This clonotype was counted a few times. V usage is TRBV6-2 or TRBV6-3 and J usage is TRBJ2-3, with D unclear. The CDR3 covers 16 residues. Per the germline V gene, CDR1 is MNHEY and CDR2 is SVGEGT. Trimming removed 0 bases from V and 2 bases from J, with 12 bases in between. The CDR3 region is CASSYSAERSTDTQYF. In DNA, the CDR3 is TGTGCCAGCAGTTACTCGGCGGAGAGATCCACAGATACGCAGTATTTT.

This clonotype was counted a few times. The chain combines TRBV29-1 with TRBJ2-5, with D perhaps TRBD1 (8 bases). This CDR3 contains 16 residues. Deletions cut 0 bases from V and 6 bases from J, with 20 bases between. CDR1 and CDR2 from the germline V gene are SQVTM and ANQGSEA. The CDR3 here is CSVEDSLGQGGKTQYF. CDR3 nucleotide sequence: TGCAGCGTTGAAGATTCGTTAGGACAGGGAGGGAAGACCCAGTACTTC.

Comment on this clonotype: A read error may account for a junction end that differs from germline. The chain links TRBV7-3 to TRBJ1-6; D is unclear. Germline CDR1 SGHTA, CDR2 FQGTGA. This CDR3 is built from 13 residues. The CDR3 reads CASSSDVNSPPHF. The CDR3 nucleotides are TGTGCCAGCAGCTCAGACGTAAATTCACCCCCCCACTTT.

The chain carries TRBV6-5 and TRBJ2-5; TRBD1 is a possible D gene (6 bases). Germline-derived CDR1 and CDR2 are MNHEY and SVGAGI. The V gene lost 5 bases and the J gene lost 3 bases, with 10 bases spanning the gap. This CDR3 comprises 13 residues. The CDR3 reads CASSQQGKETQYF. The CDR3 bases are TGTGCCAGCAGTCAACAGGGTAAAGAGACCCAGTACTTC.

The sample holds a few counts of this clonotype. The rearrangement joins TRBV12-3 or TRBV12-4 to TRBJ2-1, with TRBD2 identical over 8 bases. The CDR3 contains 16 residues. Trimming at V came to 3 bases and at J to 5 bases, leaving 9 bases not matched to a gene. CDR3 region: CASSFGLAEINNEQFF. CDR3 sequence (DNA): TGTGCCAGCAGTTTTGGACTAGCTGAAATAAACAATGAGCAGTTCTTC.

The chain combines TRBV5-5 with TRBJ2-5, with D perhaps TRBD1 (5 bases). The germline V gene has CDR1 SGHKS and CDR2 YYEKEE (reference sequence). This CDR3 region has 14 residues. V was shortened by 4 bases and J by 3 bases, with 13 bases between the two germline ends. The CDR3 DNA reads TGTGCCAGCAGCACCCAGACCAGGGAAGAGACCCAGTACTTC. Translation: CASSTQTREETQYF. The full variable domain, completed using reference TRBV5-5 and TRBJ2-5, is DAGVTQSPTHLIKTRGQQVTLRCSPISGHKSVSWYQQVLGQGPQFIFQYYEKEERGRGNFPDRFSARQFPNYSSELNVNALLLGDSALYLCASSTQTREETQYFGPGTRLLVL.

V is TRBV7-2 and J is TRBJ2-7; 7 nucleotides align to TRBD1. Per the germline V gene, CDR1 is SGHTA and CDR2 is FQGNSA. V lost 4 bases, J lost 6 bases, and 9 bases stayed unmatched. CDR3 size: 14 residues. The CDR3 DNA is TGTGCCAGCAGCTCACAACAGGGGATCGGCGAGCAGTACTTC. Amino acid sequence: CASSSQQGIGEQYF.

V and J are TRBV6-5 and TRBJ1-1, with D uncertain. This CDR3 is built from 13 residues. Trimming shortened V by 6 bases and J by 3 bases, and 11 bases separated the two germline ends. The germline V gene has CDR1 MNHEY and CDR2 SVGAGI. CDR3 nucleotide sequence: TGTGCCAGCAGACAATGGAGGGACACTGAAGCTTTCTTT. It encodes CASRQWRDTEAFF.

The V and J genes are TRBV5-1 and TRBJ2-1, with 7 bases fitting TRBD2. Germline values: CDR1 SGHRS, CDR2 YFSETQ. V gave up 4 bases and J gave up 9 bases; unmatched junction bases: 7. CDR3 length equals 13 residues. DNA of the CDR3: TGCGCCAGCAGCGACCCTTCGGGGGGTGAGCAGTTCTTC. Its translation is CASSDPSGGEQFF. Full variable domain (rest looked up from reference TRBV5-1 and TRBJ2-1): KAGVTQTPRYLIKTRGQQVTLSCSPISGHRSVSWYQQTPGQGLQFLFEYFSETQRNKGNFPGRFSGRQFSNSRSEMNVSTLELGDSALYLCASSDPSGGEQFFGPGTRLTVL.

The rearrangement links TRBV15 to TRBJ2-2; no reliable D call. The CDR3 runs to 14 residues. Germline V CDR1 and CDR2: LNHNV, YYDKDF (reference sequence). Trimming shortened V by 3 bases and J by 0 bases, and 5 bases separated the two germline ends. CDR3 in amino acids: CATSRPSNTGELFF. As DNA, the CDR3 is TGTGCCACCAGCAGGCCCTCGAACACCGGGGAGCTGTTTTTT. Based on the CDR3 plus reference TRBV15 and TRBJ2-2, the full variable domain is DAMVIQNPRYQVTQFGKPVTLSCSQTLNHNVMYWYQQKSSQAPKLLFHYYDKDFNNEADTPDNFQSRRPNTSFCFLDIRSPGLGDTAMYLCATSRPSNTGELFFGEGSRLTVL.

This clonotype was seen repeatedly, ten times or more. The chain employs TRBV7-2 and TRBJ2-1; 10 bases align to TRBD1. Looked up from germline, CDR1 is SGHTA and CDR2 is FQGNSA. Trimming cost V 5 bases and J 1 base; bases outside gene matches: 5. This CDR3 has 16 residues. CDR3 in amino acids: CASSPRDRGSYNEQFF. CDR3 bases: TGTGCCAGCAGCCCGAGGGACAGGGGTTCCTACAATGAGCAGTTCTTC.